This T cell receptor (beta chain) was observed in a study of long-term antiretroviral therapy in people with HIV. Notes on the study in general: An increase in diversity followed ART, yet levels stayed below transplant donor controls. Repertoire dominance by clones expanded before ART was seen at all time points.

As to this clone: Its matching antigen is unknown.

V shed 2 bases and J 5 bases; nucleotides not matched to a gene: 2. There are 13 residues in the CDR3. The germline gives CDR1 MGHRA, CDR2 YSYEKL. At the survey level, the v3.0 immunoSEQ assay was run. TCRdb's copy holds only in-frame clones and misses some; the assay was immunoSEQ multiplex PCR. Among some 28,000 clones listed, 90% to 95% were seen once. This clonotype was obtained from a man between 25 and 39 years old with HIV. Sequenced material: unsorted PBMCs, taken 6 to 6.5 years after starting antiretroviral therapy. The rearrangement uses TRBV4-1 and TRBJ2-5; 7 nucleotides agree with TRBD2. CDR3 loop: CASSQWRGETQYF. CDR3 sequence (DNA): TGCGCCAGCAGCCAATGGCGGGGGGAGACCCAGTACTTC.